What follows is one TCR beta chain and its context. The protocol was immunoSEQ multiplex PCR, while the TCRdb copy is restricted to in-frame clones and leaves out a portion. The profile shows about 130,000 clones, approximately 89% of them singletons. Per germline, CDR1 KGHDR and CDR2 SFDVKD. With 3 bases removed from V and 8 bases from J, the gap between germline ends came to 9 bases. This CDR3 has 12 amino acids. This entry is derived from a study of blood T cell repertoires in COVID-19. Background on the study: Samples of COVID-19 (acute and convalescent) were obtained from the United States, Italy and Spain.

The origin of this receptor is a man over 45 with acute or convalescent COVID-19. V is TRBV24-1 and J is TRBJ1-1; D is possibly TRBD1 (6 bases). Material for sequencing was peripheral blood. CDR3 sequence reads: CATSDLGTEAFF. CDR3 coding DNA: TGTGCCACCAGTGATCTAGGGACAGAAGCTTTCTTT.